This TCR beta chain was sequenced in a study of blood T cell repertoires in COVID-19. Study at large: Samples representing acute and convalescent COVID-19 were sourced from the United States, Italy and Spain.

With 3 bases clipped from V and 0 bases from J, the junction kept 9 bases outside the gene matches. CDR1 and CDR2 from the germline V gene are DFQATT and SNEGSKA (reference sequence). The CDR3 is made up of 16 amino acids. Original analysis: Cell counts per sample came from amplifying reference gene primers. Here immunoSEQ multiplex PCR was the method, and the copy in TCRdb shows in-frame clones only, minus some. Clone size and the V and J calls come from that table; the DNA yielded D and trimming. Here the sample spans fewer than 200,000 clones, about 88% being singletons. The gene calls are TRBV20-1 and TRBJ2-3, with 7 bases lining up with TRBD1. Sequenced input: peripheral blood. The sequence came from a man in his fifties or sixties with acute or convalescent COVID-19. DNA of the CDR3: TGCAGTGCTAGTCTCGGACAGGCCACAAGCACAGATACGCAGTATTTT. Translation: CSASLGQATSTDTQYF.